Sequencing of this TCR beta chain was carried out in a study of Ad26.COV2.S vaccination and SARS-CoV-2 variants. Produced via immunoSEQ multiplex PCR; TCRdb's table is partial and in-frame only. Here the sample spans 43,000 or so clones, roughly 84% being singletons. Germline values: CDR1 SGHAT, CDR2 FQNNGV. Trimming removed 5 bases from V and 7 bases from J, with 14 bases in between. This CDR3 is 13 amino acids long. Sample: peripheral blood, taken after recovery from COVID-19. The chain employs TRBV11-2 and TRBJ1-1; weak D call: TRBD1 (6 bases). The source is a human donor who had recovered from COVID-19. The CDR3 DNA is TGTGCCAGCAGCACCGCCCTGACAGGTGAAGCTTTCTTT. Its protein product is CASSTALTGEAFF.